Below, one T cell receptor beta chain is given with its context. The source of the sample is a study of blood T cell repertoires in COVID-19. Study-wide background: The United States, Italy and Spain supplied acute and convalescent COVID-19 samples. T cells, B-cell-depleted T cells, or PBMCs supplied cDNA or gDNA.

The authors' processing: Researchers report that nucleated cell counts were estimated from reference gene primer amplification. TCRdb's table, derived via immunoSEQ multiplex PCR, lists solely in-frame clones and lacks some. The V and J calls and clone size were taken over from that table, and D and trimming were inferred from the DNA. The sample lists nearly 100,000 clones, about four fifths occurring once. Material: peripheral blood. This TCR was recovered from a woman aged 55-70 years with acute or convalescent COVID-19.

CDR3 sequence (DNA): TGTGCCAGCAGCCCGTTGGGGCGGGGGGGCAATGAGCAGTTCTTC. Protein: CASSPLGRGGNEQFF. J is TRBJ2-1 and V is TRBV7-9; 9 bases are a match to TRBD2. This CDR3 region has 15 residues. The germline V gene has CDR1 SEHNR and CDR2 FQNEAQ (reference sequence). Unmatched junction bases numbered 8, after V lost 5 bases and J lost 6 bases. Complete variable domain (other parts from reference TRBV7-9 and TRBJ2-1): DTGVSQNPRHKITKRGQNVTFRCDPISEHNRLYWYRQTLGQGPEFLTYFQNEAQLEKSRLLSDRFSAERPKGSFSTLEIQRTEQGDSAMYLCASSPLGRGGNEQFFGPGTRLTVL.